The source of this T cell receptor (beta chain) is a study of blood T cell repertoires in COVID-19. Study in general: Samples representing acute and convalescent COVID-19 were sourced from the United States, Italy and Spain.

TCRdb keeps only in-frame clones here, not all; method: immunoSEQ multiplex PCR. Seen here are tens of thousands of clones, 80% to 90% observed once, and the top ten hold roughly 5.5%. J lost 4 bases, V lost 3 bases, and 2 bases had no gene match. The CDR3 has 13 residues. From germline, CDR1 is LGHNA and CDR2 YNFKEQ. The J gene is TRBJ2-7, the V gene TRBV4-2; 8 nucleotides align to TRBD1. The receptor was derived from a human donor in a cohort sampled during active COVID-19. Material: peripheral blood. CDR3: CASSQDRDYEQYF. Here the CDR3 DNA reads TGTGCCAGCAGCCAGGACAGGGATTACGAGCAGTACTTC.